This entry concerns a single T cell receptor beta chain. The target antigen is unknown. TCRdb keeps only in-frame clones here, not all; method: immunoSEQ multiplex PCR. The sample contains under 1,100,000 clones, about 77% of which appear only once. The CDR3 is 14 amino acids. Trimming shortened V by 6 bases and J by 7 bases, and 18 bases separated the two germline ends. Germline CDR1 is SGHTA and CDR2 is FQGNSA. The data derive from a study of shared clonotypes between healthy human individuals. Study-wide results and limits: Only blood underwent sampling, and tissue repertoires likely differ. Generation probabilities of non-shared clonotypes were lower (relative to those shared by all four donors).

Adults of Caucasian background living in Nashville, Tennessee made up all donors. Naive CD45RA+ and memory CD45RA-negative subsets were split from CD4+ cells. This TCR came from a man aged 18 to 29 in good health. The V gene is TRBV7-2, the J gene TRBJ2-5, with D possibly being TRBD1 (5 bases). Material: memory CD4+ T cells sorted from blood. Subset noted: CD45RA-negative fraction. The DNA of the CDR3 is TGTGCCAGCAGTTCAACCGCAGGGATTGGGACCCAGTACTTC. Its protein product is CASSSTAGIGTQYF. The whole variable domain, filled in from reference TRBV7-2 and TRBJ2-5, reads GAGVSQSPSNKVTEKGKDVELRCDPISGHTALYWYRQSLGQGLEFLIYFQGNSAPDKSGLPSDRFSAERTGGSVSTLTIQRTQQEDSAVYLCASSSTAGIGTQYFGPGTRLLVL.